What follows describes a single TCR beta chain. Its antigen is unknown. The CDR3 contains 16 residues. Germline lookup yields CDR1 SEHNR and CDR2 FQNEAQ (reference sequence). After removal of 5 bases from V and 5 bases from J, the junction contained 12 bases not matched to a gene. These data are taken from a study of T-cell reconstitution after alpha-beta-depleted transplantation in children. Study findings and constraints: Surviving recipient T cells and intrathymic progenitors accounted for some patients' high TCRbeta diversity at day 60. The study reportedly traced alpha-beta T cells about two months after transplant to several hundred expanded graft clones. Fresh T-cell production supplied most of the T-cell counts and diversity seen one year after transplant.

Unique molecular identifiers were incorporated into the prepared TCRbeta library. MiXCR, run by TCRdb on the PCR reads, gives a single entry per CDR3 protein. In the table there are a few hundred thousand distinct CDR3 sequences, 27% of which are singletons. Sequenced here: PBMCs, sampled before TCRalphabeta/CD19-depleted stem cell transplant. The TCR originated in a boy in the first two years of life with Wiskott-Aldrich syndrome, due to receive a stem cell transplant. The chain couples TRBV7-9 to TRBJ2-7; TRBD1 aligns across 10 bases. CDR3 DNA sequence: TGTGCCAGCAGCACAACCCCCGGGACAGGGGACCACGAGCAGTACTTC. It translates to CASSTTPGTGDHEQYF.